Listed below are T cell receptor beta chains from one sample, sequenced in a study of blood T cells in healthy people across ages. In TCRdb, the 5' RACE reads were re-called with MiXCR into one record per CDR3 protein. The sample carries roughly 500,000 distinct CDR3 sequences, 27% recorded once. The sequenced material came from blood. These receptors all stem from a woman in her 70s in good health. Each CDR3 is given with its conserved first and last residue. Fields, in order: V gene, D gene, J gene, clone size, CDR3 protein, CDR3 DNA. D genes are given only for firm matches. Clone size appears in some rows only: once, few, many, or a class for an expanded clone.

TRBV7-9	-	TRBJ1-4	few	CASNQGSNEKLFF	TGTGCCAGCAACCAGGGGTCTAATGAAAAACTGTTTTTT
TRBV6-1	-	TRBJ2-7	many	CASSEFYEQYF	TGTGCCAGCAGTGAATTCTACGAGCAGTACTTC
TRBV12-3/TRBV12-4	TRBD1	TRBJ1-5	-	CASSLGDRRLGEPQHF	TGTGCCAGCAGTCTCGGGGACAGGCGGCTCGGGGAGCCCCAGCATTTT
TRBV3-1	-	TRBJ1-6	-	CASSLFNSPLHF	TGTGCCAGCAGCCTTTTCAATTCACCCCTCCACTTT
TRBV6-5	TRBD1	TRBJ2-7	-	CASSVGQGMYEQYF	TGTGCCAGCAGTGTAGGACAGGGAATGTACGAGCAGTACTTC
TRBV7-2	-	TRBJ1-3	-	CASSLVGTDSGNTIYF	TGTGCCAGCAGCTTAGTCGGGACGGACTCTGGAAACACCATATATTTT
TRBV10-3	TRBD2	TRBJ2-1	-	CATAPGLAENEQFF	TGTGCCACCGCGCCGGGACTAGCGGAAAATGAGCAGTTCTTC
TRBV5-1	TRBD2	TRBJ2-5	-	CASRNSGGQETQCF	TGCGCCAGCCGTAATTCGGGGGGGCAAGAGACCCAGTGCTTC
TRBV25-1	TRBD1	TRBJ2-5	-	CASSPFRDRAETQYF	TGTGCCAGCAGTCCTTTCCGGGACAGGGCTGAGACCCAGTACTTC
TRBV29-1	-	TRBJ2-3	-	CSVEARGPLIDTQYF	TGCAGCGTTGAAGCTCGAGGGCCCCTCATCGATACGCAGTATTTT
TRBV20-1	-	TRBJ2-3	-	CSARDSNPGNTQYF	TGCAGTGCTAGAGATTCGAACCCGGGAAATACGCAGTATTTT
TRBV5-1	TRBD1	TRBJ1-1	few	CASSLSGQQGTIAFF	TGCGCCAGCAGCTTGTCGGGCCAACAGGGGACCATTGCTTTCTTT
TRBV29-1	-	TRBJ2-1	many	CSVKDGVYNEQFF	TGCAGCGTCAAAGACGGGGTCTACAATGAGCAGTTCTTC
TRBV5-5	-	TRBJ1-5	few	CASSLTGQGNQPQHF	TGTGCCAGCAGCTTGACGGGGCAGGGCAATCAGCCCCAGCATTTT
TRBV7-9	-	TRBJ2-7	few	CASSKPTQASYEQYF	TGTGCCAGCAGCAAACCCACCCAGGCCTCCTACGAGCAGTACTTC
TRBV7-9	-	TRBJ2-7	few	CASSLDRVYSHEQYF	TGTGCCAGCAGCTTAGACAGGGTGTATTCGCACGAGCAGTACTTC
TRBV4-3	-	TRBJ2-1	few	CASSQDRARYNEQFF	TGCGCCAGCAGCCAAGATCGGGCCCGATACAATGAGCAGTTCTTC
TRBV7-7	TRBD1	TRBJ2-1	-	CASALGEGAYNEQFF	TGTGCTAGCGCTCTTGGCGAGGGGGCTTACAATGAGCAGTTCTTC
TRBV28	-	TRBJ1-1	-	CASSLPIVMNTEAFF	TGTGCCAGCAGTTTACCCATCGTCATGAACACTGAAGCTTTCTTT
TRBV5-4	-	TRBJ1-6	-	CASSLAGPTSPLHF	TGTGCCAGCAGCTTGGCCGGACCGACGTCTCCCCTCCACTTT
TRBV5-1	TRBD1	TRBJ1-2	many	CASSLDRGDGYTF	TGCGCCAGCAGCTTGGACAGGGGGGATGGCTACACCTTC
TRBV20-1	-	TRBJ2-5	-	CSARNETQYF	TGCAGTGCCCGAAACGAGACCCAGTACTTC
TRBV7-9	-	TRBJ2-3	-	CASSLILASTDTQYF	TGTGCCAGCAGCTTAATACTGGCTAGCACAGATACGCAGTATTTT
TRBV5-1	TRBD2	TRBJ2-5	few	CASSLGLAAETQYF	TGCGCCAGCAGCCTGGGACTAGCAGCAGAGACCCAGTACTTC
TRBV7-9	-	TRBJ1-2	-	CASSLRQGYTF	TGTGCCAGCAGCTTACGGCAAGGCTACACCTTC
TRBV19	TRBD1	TRBJ2-5	-	CASSRYGTGETQYF	TGTGCCAGTAGTAGATACGGGACAGGAGAGACCCAGTACTTC
TRBV5-5	-	TRBJ1-1	few	CASSLANQEQVSGEAFF	TGTGCCAGCAGCTTGGCCAATCAAGAGCAGGTCTCGGGTGAAGCTTTCTTT
TRBV16	-	TRBJ1-5	-	CASSQSRTSQPQHF	TGTGCCAGCAGCCAATCCCGGACAAGCCAGCCCCAGCATTTT
TRBV12-3/TRBV12-4	-	TRBJ1-6	few	CASSLRGWGSPLHF	TGTGCCAGCAGTTTACGAGGCTGGGGTTCACCCCTCCACTTT
TRBV11-2	-	TRBJ1-2	few	CASSLTASGPNYGYTF	TGTGCCAGCAGCTTAACGGCGTCGGGGCCTAACTATGGCTACACCTTC
TRBV14	-	TRBJ2-5	few	CASSQDYSRGGQETQYF	TGTGCCAGCAGCCAAGATTATAGCAGGGGAGGCCAAGAGACCCAGTACTTC
TRBV2	-	TRBJ1-5	-	CASTTEGDQPQHF	TGTGCCAGCACCACCGAGGGGGATCAGCCCCAGCATTTT
TRBV7-2	-	TRBJ2-1	many	CASSLSVGRGNEQFF	TGTGCCAGCAGCTTGAGCGTCGGGAGAGGGAATGAGCAGTTCTTC
TRBV7-2	-	TRBJ1-4	few	CASSSSGRVGKLFF	TGTGCCAGCAGCTCTTCCGGCCGGGTAGGAAAACTGTTTTTT
TRBV6-2/TRBV6-3	TRBD2	TRBJ2-3	-	CASSDSGRRTDTQYF	TGTGCCAGCAGCGATTCCGGGAGGCGCACAGATACGCAGTATTTT
TRBV6-2/TRBV6-3	-	TRBJ2-3	-	CASSYLWGNADTQYF	TGTGCCAGCAGTTACTTGTGGGGTAATGCAGATACGCAGTATTTT
TRBV6-1	-	TRBJ2-7	-	CASVRTDTYEQYF	TGTGCCAGCGTACGAACTGATACCTACGAGCAGTACTTC
TRBV2	TRBD1	TRBJ1-4	few	CASLQGALWSKLFF	TGTGCCAGCCTACAGGGGGCCCTTTGGTCTAAACTGTTTTTT
TRBV28	TRBD2	TRBJ2-3	-	CASSFVLLTSESTDTQYF	TGTGCCAGCAGTTTTGTGCTCCTGACTAGCGAGAGCACAGATACGCAGTATTTT
TRBV7-2	TRBD2	TRBJ2-3	many	CASSLTGLAPDTQYF	TGTGCCAGCAGCTTGACGGGACTAGCCCCAGATACGCAGTATTTT
TRBV6-5	-	TRBJ2-2	-	CASSYKKGIWELFF	TGTGCCAGCAGTTACAAGAAGGGGATCTGGGAGCTGTTTTTT
TRBV10-3	TRBD1	TRBJ2-5	few	CAISERQGEETQYF	TGTGCCATCAGTGAGAGACAGGGCGAGGAGACCCAGTACTTC
TRBV20-1	TRBD1	TRBJ1-2	few	CSARGQGGGGYTF	TGCAGTGCTAGGGGACAGGGAGGTGGCGGCTACACCTTC